What follows describes a single T cell receptor beta chain. Its antigen is as yet unknown. This CDR3 has 13 amino acids. Germline V gene lookup returns CDR1 SGHDN and CDR2 FVKESK. The V and J ends lost 0 bases and 8 bases respectively, with 5 bases between them. This sample is drawn from a study of T cell repertoires in ileal Crohn's disease. The study's findings and limits: Mucosal expansions were suggested to be mainly CD8 T cells.

The method was immunoSEQ multiplex PCR; TCRdb's version includes in-frame clones alone and lacks a portion of them. The data hold about 14,000 clones, with roughly four fifths observed a single time. The genes are TRBV14 and TRBJ1-6; D not resolved. Sample: ileal tissue. The TCR comes from an adult with Crohn's disease. The CDR3 nucleotides are TGTGCCAGCAGCCAAGATCTAGATTCACCCCTCCACTTT. It translates to CASSQDLDSPLHF.